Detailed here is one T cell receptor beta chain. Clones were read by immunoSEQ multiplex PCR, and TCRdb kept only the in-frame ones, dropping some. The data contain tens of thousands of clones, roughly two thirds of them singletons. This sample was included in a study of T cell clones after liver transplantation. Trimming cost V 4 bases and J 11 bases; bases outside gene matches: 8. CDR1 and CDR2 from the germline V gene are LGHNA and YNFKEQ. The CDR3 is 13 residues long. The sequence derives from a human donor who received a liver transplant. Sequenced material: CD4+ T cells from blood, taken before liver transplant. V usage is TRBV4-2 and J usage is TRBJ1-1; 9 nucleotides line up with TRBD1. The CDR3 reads CASSPTGTGIAFF. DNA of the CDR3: TGTGCCAGCAGCCCGACCGGGACAGGGATTGCTTTCTTT.